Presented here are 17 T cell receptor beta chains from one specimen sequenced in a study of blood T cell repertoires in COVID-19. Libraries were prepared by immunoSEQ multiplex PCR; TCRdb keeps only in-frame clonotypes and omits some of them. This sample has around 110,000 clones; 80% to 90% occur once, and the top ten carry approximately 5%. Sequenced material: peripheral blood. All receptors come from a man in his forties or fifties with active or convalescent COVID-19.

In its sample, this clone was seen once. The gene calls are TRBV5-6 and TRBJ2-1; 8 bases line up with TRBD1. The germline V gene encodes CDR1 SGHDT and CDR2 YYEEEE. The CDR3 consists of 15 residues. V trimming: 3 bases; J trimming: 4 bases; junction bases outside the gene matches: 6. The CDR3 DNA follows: TGTGCCAGCAGCTCGTCGGGACAGGTATACAATGAGCAGTTCTTC. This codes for CASSSSGQVYNEQFF.

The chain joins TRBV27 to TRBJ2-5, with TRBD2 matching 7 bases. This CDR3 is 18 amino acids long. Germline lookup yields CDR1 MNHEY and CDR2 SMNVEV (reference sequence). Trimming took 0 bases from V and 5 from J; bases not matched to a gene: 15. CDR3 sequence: CASSLSGGRFLNRETQYF. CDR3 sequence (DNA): TGTGCCAGCAGTTTATCGGGCGGGAGATTCTTGAATAGGGAGACCCAGTACTTC.

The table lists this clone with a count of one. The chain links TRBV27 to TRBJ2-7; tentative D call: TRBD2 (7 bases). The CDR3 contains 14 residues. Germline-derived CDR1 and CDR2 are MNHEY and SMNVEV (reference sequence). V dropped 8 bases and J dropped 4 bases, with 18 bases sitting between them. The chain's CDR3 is CASGQIGGAYEQYF. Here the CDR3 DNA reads TGTGCCAGCGGACAAATAGGGGGGGCGTACGAGCAGTACTTC.

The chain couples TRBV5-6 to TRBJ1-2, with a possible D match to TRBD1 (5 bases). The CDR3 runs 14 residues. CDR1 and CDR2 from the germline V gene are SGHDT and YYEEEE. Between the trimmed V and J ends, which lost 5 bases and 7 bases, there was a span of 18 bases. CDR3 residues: CASSSGRPRGGYTF. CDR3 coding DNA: TGTGCCAGCAGTTCCGGACGGCCAAGGGGTGGCTACACCTTC. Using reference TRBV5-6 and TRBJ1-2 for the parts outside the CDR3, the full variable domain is DAGVTQSPTHLIKTRGQQVTLRCSPKSGHDTVSWYQQALGQGPQFIFQYYEEEERQRGNFPDRFSGHQFPNYSSELNVNALLLGDSALYLCASSSGRPRGGYTFGSGTRLTVV.

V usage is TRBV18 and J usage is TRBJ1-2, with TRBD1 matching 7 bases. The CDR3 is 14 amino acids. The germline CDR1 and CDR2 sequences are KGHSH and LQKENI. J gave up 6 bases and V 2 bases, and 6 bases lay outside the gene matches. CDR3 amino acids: CASSPTGTAHGYTF. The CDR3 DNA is TGTGCCAGCTCACCAACCGGGACAGCGCATGGCTACACCTTC.

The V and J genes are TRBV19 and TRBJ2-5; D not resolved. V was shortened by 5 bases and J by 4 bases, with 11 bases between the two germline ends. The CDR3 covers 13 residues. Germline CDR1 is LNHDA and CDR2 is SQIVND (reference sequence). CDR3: CASSYGEAETQYF. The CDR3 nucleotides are TGTGCCAGTAGTTACGGTGAGGCAGAGACCCAGTACTTC.

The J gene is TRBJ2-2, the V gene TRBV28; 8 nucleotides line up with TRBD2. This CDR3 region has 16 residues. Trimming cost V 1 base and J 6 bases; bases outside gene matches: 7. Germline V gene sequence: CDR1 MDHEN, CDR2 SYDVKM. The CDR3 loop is CASSLLSAGVPGELFF. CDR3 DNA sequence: TGTGCCAGCAGTTTATTATCAGCGGGAGTGCCCGGGGAGCTGTTTTTT.

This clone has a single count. The CDR3 reads CASSKAKRENEQYF. CDR3 in DNA: TGTGCCAGCAGCAAAGCTAAGCGGGAAAACGAGCAGTACTTC. The chain links TRBV21-1 to TRBJ2-7; no DNA check was done on the table's D call, TRBD2. TRBV21-1 constitutes a pseudogene. This CDR3 comprises 14 residues.

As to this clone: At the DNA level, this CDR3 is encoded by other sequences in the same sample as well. The CDR3 nucleotides are TGTGCCAGCAGTTACTCTCGGGGGGGTAACTATGGCTACACCTTC. It codes for CASSYSRGGNYGYTF. J is TRBJ1-2 and V is TRBV6-5, with D perhaps TRBD1 (5 bases). V lost 0 bases, J lost 1 base, and 9 bases lay in between. Germline CDR1 MNHEY, CDR2 SVGAGI. The CDR3 is made up of 15 amino acids.

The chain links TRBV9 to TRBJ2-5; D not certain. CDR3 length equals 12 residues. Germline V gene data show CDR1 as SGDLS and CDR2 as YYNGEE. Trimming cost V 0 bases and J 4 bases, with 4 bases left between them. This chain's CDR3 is CASSVGGETQYF. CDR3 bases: TGTGCCAGCAGCGTAGGAGGAGAGACCCAGTACTTC.

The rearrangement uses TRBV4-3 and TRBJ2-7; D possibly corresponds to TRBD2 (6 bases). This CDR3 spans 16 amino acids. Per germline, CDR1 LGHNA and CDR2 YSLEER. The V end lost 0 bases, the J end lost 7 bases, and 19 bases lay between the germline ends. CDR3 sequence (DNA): TGCGCCAGCAGCCAAGAGGCCCGGGCGCGGGGATGGGAGCAGTACTTC. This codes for CASSQEARARGWEQYF.

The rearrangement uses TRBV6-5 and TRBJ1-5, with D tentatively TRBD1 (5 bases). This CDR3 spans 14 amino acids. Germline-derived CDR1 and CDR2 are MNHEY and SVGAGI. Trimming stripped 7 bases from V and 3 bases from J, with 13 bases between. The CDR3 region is CASNLDTNNQPQHF. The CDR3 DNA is TGTGCCAGCAATTTGGACACGAACAATCAGCCCCAGCATTTT.

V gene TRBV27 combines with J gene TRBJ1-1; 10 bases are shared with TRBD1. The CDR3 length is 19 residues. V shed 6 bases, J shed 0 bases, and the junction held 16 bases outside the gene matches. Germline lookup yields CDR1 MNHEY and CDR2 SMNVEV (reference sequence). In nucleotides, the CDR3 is TGTGCCAGCAGCGACAGGGGGCGAAGGGGGGTACTAATGAACACTGAAGCTTTCTTT. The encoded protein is CASSDRGRRGVLMNTEAFF.

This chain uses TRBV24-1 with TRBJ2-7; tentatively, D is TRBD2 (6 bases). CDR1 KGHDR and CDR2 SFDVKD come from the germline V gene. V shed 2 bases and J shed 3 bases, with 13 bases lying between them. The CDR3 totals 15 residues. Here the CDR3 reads CATSDSRDFRYEQYF. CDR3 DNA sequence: TGTGCCACCAGTGATTCCAGGGACTTCCGCTACGAGCAGTACTTC.

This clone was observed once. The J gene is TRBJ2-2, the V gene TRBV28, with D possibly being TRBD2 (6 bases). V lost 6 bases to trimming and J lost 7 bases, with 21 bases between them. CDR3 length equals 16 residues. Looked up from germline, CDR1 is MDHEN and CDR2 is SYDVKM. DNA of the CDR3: TGTGCCAGCAGCCCAGACATGTCCGGGAGATACGGGGAGCTGTTTTTT. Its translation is CASSPDMSGRYGELFF.

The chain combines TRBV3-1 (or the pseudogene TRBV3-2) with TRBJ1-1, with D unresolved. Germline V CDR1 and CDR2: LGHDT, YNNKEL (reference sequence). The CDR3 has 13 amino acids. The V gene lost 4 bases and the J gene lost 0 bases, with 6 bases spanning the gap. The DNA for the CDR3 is TGTGCCAGCAGCCCCTCCCTGAACACTGAAGCTTTCTTT. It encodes CASSPSLNTEAFF.

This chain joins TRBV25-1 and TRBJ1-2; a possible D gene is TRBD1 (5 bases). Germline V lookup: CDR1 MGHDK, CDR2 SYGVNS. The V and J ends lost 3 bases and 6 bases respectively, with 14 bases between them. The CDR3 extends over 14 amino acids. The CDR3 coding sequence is TGTGCCAGCAGTGAGCAGGCCAGGGAGGATGGCTACACCTTC. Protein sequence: CASSEQAREDGYTF.